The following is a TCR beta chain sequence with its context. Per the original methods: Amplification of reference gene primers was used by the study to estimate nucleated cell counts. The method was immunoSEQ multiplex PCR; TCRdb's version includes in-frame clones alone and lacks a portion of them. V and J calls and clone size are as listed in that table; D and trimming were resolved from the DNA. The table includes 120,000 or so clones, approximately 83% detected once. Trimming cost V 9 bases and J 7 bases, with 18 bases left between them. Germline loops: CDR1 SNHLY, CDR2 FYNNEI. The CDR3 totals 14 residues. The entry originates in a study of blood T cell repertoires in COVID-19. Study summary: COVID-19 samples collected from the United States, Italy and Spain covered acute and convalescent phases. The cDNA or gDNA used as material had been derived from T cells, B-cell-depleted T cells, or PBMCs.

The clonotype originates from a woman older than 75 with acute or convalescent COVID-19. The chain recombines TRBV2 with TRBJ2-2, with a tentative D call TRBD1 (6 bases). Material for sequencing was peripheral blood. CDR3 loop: CASLRGLSSGELFF. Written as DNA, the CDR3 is TGTGCCAGTCTCAGGGGCCTATCGAGCGGGGAGCTGTTTTTT. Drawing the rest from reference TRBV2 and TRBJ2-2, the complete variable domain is EPEVTQTPSHQVTQMGQEVILRCVPISNHLYFYWYRQILGQKVEFLVSFYNNEISEKSEIFDDQFSVERPDGSNFTLKIRSTKLEDSAMYFCASLRGLSSGELFFGEGSRLTVL.